This entry features one TCR beta chain sequence. Its target is not known. Clones were read by immunoSEQ multiplex PCR, and TCRdb kept only the in-frame ones, dropping some. The data show about 2.3 million clones, approximately 95% seen once. This sample stems from a study of shared clonotypes between healthy human individuals. Study-wide results and caveats: For sorted subsets, rarefaction showed incomplete sequencing despite large depth. Among the subsets, naive ones generally showed larger estimated richness than memory ones.

With V trimmed by 4 bases and J by 8 bases, 13 bases remained unmatched. The germline V gene encodes CDR1 SGHNT and CDR2 YYREEE (reference sequence). The CDR3 covers 16 residues. The chain recombines TRBV5-4 with TRBJ1-4; TRBD1 aligns across 8 bases. The clonotype was recovered from a man in his late teens or twenties in good health. Some clones in this sample may be carry-over from other donors' samples. Sequenced material: naive CD4+ T cells from PBMCs. Subset in this sample: CD45RA+ positively selected. The CDR3 coding sequence is TGTGCCAGCAGCCCCGCTAGTCAGGGGGCCGGAGAAAAACTGTTTTTT. Translated, it gives CASSPASQGAGEKLFF.